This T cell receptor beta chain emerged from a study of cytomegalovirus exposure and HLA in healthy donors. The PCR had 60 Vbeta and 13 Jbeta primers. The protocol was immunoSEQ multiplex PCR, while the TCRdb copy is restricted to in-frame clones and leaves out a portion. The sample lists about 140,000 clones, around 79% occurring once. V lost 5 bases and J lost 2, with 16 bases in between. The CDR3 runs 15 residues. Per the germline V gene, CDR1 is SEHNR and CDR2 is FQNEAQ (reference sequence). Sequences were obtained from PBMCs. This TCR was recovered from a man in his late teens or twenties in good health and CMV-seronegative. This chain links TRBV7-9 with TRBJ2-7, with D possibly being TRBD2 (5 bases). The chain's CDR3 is CASSAGPGRTYEQYF. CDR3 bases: TGTGCCAGCAGCGCGGGCCCTGGCAGAACCTACGAGCAGTACTTC.